The clone carrying this TCR beta chain showed up just a few times. What it binds is unknown. The sample is drawn from a study of blood T cells in healthy people across ages. The use of a sample-barcoded 5' primer and a J-beta primer mix characterized a second PCR of about 7 to 12 cycles. MiXCR, run by TCRdb on the 5' RACE reads, gives a single entry per CDR3 protein. The table records around 970,000 distinct CDR3 sequences, roughly 51% of them present only once. Trimming at V came to 6 bases and at J to 6 bases, leaving 10 bases not matched to a gene. CDR1 SQVTM and CDR2 ANQGSEA come from the germline V gene. This CDR3 contains 14 residues. Study conclusions and caveats: Fewer expanded clones and more diversity marked long-lived versus aged donors.

The authors drew around 9.3 milliliters of peripheral blood from each donor. Sequenced sample: blood. This clonotype originated in a woman aged 60-75 years in good health. This chain joins TRBV29-1 and TRBJ2-3; 9 bases align to TRBD2. The DNA of the CDR3 is TGCAGCGTCCGACAAGTAGCGGGAGTCGATACGCAGTATTTT. Its translation is CSVRQVAGVDTQYF.